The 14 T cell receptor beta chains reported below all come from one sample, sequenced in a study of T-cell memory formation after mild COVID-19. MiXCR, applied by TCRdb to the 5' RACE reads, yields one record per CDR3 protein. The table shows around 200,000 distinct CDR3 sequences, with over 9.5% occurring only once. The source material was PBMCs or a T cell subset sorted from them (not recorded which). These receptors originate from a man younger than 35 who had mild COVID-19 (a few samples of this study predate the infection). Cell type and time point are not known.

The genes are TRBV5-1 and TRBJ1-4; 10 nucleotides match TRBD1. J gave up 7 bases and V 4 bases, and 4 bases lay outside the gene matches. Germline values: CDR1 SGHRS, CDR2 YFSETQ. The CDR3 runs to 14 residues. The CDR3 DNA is TGCGCCAGCAGCCAGACAGGGGGCTTTGAAAAACTGTTTTTT. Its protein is CASSQTGGFEKLFF.

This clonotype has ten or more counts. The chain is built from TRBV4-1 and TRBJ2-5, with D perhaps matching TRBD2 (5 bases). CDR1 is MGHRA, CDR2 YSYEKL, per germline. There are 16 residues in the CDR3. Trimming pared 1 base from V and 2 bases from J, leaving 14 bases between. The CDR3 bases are TGCGCCAGCAGCCAAGGAGAGGGAGAGGGACAAGAGACCCAGTACTTC. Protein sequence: CASSQGEGEGQETQYF.

The CDR3 is CASLQNSNQPQHF. Here the CDR3 DNA reads TGTGCCAGCTTACAGAATAGCAATCAGCCCCAGCATTTT. This rearrangement joins TRBV2 to TRBJ1-5; no firm D call. V lost 8 bases and J lost 0, with 8 bases in between. CDR1 is SNHLY and CDR2 is FYNNEI in the germline V gene. The length of the CDR3 is 13 residues.

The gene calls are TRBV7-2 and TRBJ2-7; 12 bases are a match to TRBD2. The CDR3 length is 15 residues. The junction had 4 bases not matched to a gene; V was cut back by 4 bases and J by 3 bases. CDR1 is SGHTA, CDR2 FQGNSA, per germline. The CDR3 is CASSYGLAGSYEQYF. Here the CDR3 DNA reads TGTGCCAGCAGCTACGGACTAGCGGGGAGCTACGAGCAGTACTTC.

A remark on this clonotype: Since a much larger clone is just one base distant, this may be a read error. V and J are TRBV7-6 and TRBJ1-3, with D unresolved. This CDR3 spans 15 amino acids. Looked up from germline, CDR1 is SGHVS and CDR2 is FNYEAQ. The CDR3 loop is CASSPGGSSGNNIYF. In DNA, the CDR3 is TGTGCCAGCAGCCCCGGTGGGAGCTCTGGAAACAACATATATTTT.

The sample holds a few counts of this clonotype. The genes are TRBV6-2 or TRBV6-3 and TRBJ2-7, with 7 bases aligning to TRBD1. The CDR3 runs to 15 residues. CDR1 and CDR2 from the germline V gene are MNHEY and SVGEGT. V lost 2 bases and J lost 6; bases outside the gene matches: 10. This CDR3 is CASSYPSQGKSEQYV. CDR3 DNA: TGTGCCAGCAGTTACCCCTCACAGGGGAAGAGCGAGCAGTACGTC.

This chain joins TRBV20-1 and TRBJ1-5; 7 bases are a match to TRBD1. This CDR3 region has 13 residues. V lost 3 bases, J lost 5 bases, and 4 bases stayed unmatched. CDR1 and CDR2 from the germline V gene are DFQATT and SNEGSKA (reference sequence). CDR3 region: CSASLRGDQPQHF. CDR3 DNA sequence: TGCAGTGCTAGCCTCAGGGGGGATCAGCCCCAGCATTTT.

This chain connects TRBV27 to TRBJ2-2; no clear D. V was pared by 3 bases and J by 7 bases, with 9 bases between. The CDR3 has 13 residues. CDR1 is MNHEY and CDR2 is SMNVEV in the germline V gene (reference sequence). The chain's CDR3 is CASSLKGFGELFF. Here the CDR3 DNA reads TGTGCCAGCAGTTTGAAGGGATTCGGGGAGCTGTTTTTT.

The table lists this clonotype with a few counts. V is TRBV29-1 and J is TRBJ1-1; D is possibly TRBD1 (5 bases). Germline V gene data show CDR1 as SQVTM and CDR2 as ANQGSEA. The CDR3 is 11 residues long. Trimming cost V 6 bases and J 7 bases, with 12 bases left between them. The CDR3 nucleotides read TGCAGCGTAGCCAGACAGATTGAAGCTTTCTTT. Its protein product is CSVARQIEAFF. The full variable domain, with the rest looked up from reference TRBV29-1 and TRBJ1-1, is SAVISQKPSRDICQRGTSLTIQCQVDSQVTMMFWYRQQPGQSLTLIATANQGSEATYESGFVIDKFPISRPNLTFSTLTVSNMSPEDSSIYLCSVARQIEAFFGQGTRLTVV.

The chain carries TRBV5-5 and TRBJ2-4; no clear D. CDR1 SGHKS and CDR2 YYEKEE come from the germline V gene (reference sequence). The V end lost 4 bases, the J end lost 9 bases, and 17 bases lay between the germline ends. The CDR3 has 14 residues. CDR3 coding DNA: TGTGCCAGCAGCCTGGACGGCGTTGTGAGCATTCAGTACTTC. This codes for CASSLDGVVSIQYF.

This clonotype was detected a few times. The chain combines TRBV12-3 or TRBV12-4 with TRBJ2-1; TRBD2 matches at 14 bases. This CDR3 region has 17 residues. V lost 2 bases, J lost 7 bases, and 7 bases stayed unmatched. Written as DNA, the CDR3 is TGTGCCAGCAGTTTAAGGGGACTAGCGGGGGCGGGGAATGAGCAGTTCTTC. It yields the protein CASSLRGLAGAGNEQFF.

CDR3 protein: CASSFRQATDTQYF. The CDR3 region has the DNA TGCGCCAGCAGCTTTAGGCAGGCCACAGATACGCAGTATTTT. This rearrangement joins TRBV5-1 to TRBJ2-3, with D uncertain. The CDR3 contains 14 residues. Trimming left V 2 bases short and J 2 bases short, with 9 bases between. Germline values: CDR1 SGHRS, CDR2 YFSETQ.

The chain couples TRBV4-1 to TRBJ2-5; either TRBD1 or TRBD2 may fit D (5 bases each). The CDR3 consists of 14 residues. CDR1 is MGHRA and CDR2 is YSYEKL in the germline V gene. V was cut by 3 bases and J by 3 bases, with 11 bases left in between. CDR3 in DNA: TGCGCCAGCAGCCAGGGACCGGTAGAAGAGACCCAGTACTTC. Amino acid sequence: CASSQGPVEETQYF.

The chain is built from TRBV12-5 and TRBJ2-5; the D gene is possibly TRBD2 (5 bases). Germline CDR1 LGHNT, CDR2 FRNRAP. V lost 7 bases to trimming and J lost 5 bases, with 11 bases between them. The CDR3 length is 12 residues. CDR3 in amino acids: CASATGWETQYF. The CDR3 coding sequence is TGTGCTAGTGCCACGGGGTGGGAGACCCAGTACTTC.